What follows is one T cell receptor beta chain and its context. The data are from a study of tumor-infiltrating lymphocytes in oesophageal squamous cell carcinoma. V gave up 5 bases and J gave up 7 bases, with 12 bases separating them. CDR1 and CDR2 from the germline V gene are SGHVS and FQNEAQ. The CDR3 has 13 residues. Each CDR3 protein is one row after TCRdb ran MiXCR on the PCR reads. Counted here are about 13,000 distinct CDR3 sequences, around 55% occurring once; the ten biggest clones make up approximately 35%. The sequencing sample was made of esophageal tumor tissue. The J gene is TRBJ2-1, the V gene TRBV7-8; D might be TRBD2 (5 bases). The receptor was derived from a male donor with esophageal squamous cell carcinoma. CDR3 nucleotide sequence: TGTGCCAGCAGCCCAATATGGGAGAATGAGCAGTTCTTC. It codes for CASSPIWENEQFF.